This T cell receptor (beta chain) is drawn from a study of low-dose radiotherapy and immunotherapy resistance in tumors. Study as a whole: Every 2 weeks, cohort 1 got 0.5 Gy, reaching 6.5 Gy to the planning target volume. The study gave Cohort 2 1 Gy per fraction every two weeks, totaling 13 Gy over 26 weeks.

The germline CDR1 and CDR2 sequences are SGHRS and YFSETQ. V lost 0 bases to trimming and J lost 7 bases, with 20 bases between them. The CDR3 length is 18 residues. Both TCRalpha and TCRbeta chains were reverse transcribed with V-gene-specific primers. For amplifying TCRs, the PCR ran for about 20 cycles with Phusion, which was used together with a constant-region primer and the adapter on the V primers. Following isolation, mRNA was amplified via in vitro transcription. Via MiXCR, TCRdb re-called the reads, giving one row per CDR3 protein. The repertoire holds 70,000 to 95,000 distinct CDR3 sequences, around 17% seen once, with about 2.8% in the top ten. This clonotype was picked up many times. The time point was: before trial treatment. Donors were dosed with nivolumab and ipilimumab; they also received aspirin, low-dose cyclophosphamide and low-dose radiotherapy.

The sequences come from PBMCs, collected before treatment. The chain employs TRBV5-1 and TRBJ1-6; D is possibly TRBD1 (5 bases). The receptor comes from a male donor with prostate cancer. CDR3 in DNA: TGCGCCAGCAGCTTGGATCAGGGCGAGAGGGTAAGGAATTCACCCCTCCACTTT. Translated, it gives CASSLDQGERVRNSPLHF.